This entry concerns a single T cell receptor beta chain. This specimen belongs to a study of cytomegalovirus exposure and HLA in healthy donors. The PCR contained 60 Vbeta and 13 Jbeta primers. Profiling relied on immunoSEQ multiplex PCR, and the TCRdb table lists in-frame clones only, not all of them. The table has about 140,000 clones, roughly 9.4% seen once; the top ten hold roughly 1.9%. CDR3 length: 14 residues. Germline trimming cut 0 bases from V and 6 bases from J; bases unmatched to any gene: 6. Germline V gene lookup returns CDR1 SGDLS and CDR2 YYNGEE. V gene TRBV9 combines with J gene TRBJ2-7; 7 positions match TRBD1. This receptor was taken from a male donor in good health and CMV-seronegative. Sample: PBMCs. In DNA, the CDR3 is TGTGCCAGCAGCGTAGGGGCCGGGACAGTCGAGCAGTACTTC. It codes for CASSVGAGTVEQYF.